Below are 20 T cell receptor beta chains sequenced from a single sample in a study of long-term antiretroviral therapy in people with HIV. The libraries were made with immunoSEQ v3.0 at survey level. Measured with immunoSEQ multiplex PCR; TCRdb has only the in-frame clones, and not every one. Of 30,000 or so clones in the sample, more than 70% were seen once. Source: unsorted PBMCs, taken 1.5 years before starting antiretroviral therapy. The receptors come from a man between 18 and 29 years old with HIV.

This clone was seen more than once but under ten times. Within the sample, other DNA sequences also encode this same CDR3. CDR3 nucleotide sequence: TGCGCCAGCAGTGAGGACTCCTACAATGAGCAGTTCTTC. It is translated as CASSEDSYNEQFF. The chain joins TRBV10-1 to TRBJ2-1, with unresolved D. With 2 bases removed from V and 0 bases from J, the gap between germline ends came to 2 bases. Looked up from germline, CDR1 is WNHNN and CDR2 is SYGVQD (reference sequence). The CDR3 runs to 13 residues.

This clone was observed a single time. The V and J genes are TRBV7-9 and TRBJ2-1; no reliable D call. From germline, CDR1 is SEHNR and CDR2 FQNEAQ (reference sequence). With 5 bases removed from V and 6 bases from J, the gap between germline ends came to 17 bases. The CDR3 sequence is 15 residues long. The CDR3: CASSDPEDGINEQFF. CDR3 in DNA: TGTGCCAGCAGCGACCCCGAGGACGGAATCAATGAGCAGTTCTTC.

The rearrangement links TRBV15 to TRBJ2-7; 10 nucleotides agree with TRBD1. From germline, CDR1 is LNHNV and CDR2 YYDKDF (reference sequence). Trimming took 4 bases from V and 3 from J; bases not matched to a gene: 9. The CDR3 spans 16 residues. CDR3 nucleotide sequence: TGTGCCACCAGCATTGGGACAGGGGCCGCCGGCTACGAGCAGTACTTC. Encoded protein: CATSIGTGAAGYEQYF.

The gene calls are TRBV7-2 and TRBJ2-7; 8 positions match TRBD1. The CDR3 is 15 residues long. The germline V gene has CDR1 SGHTA and CDR2 FQGNSA. The V and J ends lost 1 base and 4 bases, in that order; junction bases with no gene match: 6. The DNA of the CDR3 is TGTGCCAGCAGCTTAGGGCATAGACAGGGGTACGAGCAGTACTTC. This sequence encodes CASSLGHRQGYEQYF.

CDR3: CASRTDGYTEAFF. The CDR3 DNA reads as TGTGCCAGCAGAACGGACGGATACACTGAAGCTTTCTTT. The J gene is TRBJ1-1, the V gene TRBV28; D is unclear. From germline, CDR1 is MDHEN and CDR2 SYDVKM. CDR3 size: 13 residues. V dropped 6 bases and J dropped 3 bases, with 11 bases sitting between them.

The chain couples TRBV28 to TRBJ1-2, with D hard to call. The CDR3 covers 13 residues. CDR1 is MDHEN and CDR2 is SYDVKM in the germline V gene. Deletions cut 7 bases from V and 7 bases from J, with 16 bases between. The CDR3 sequence: CASTTVGVSGYTF. CDR3 bases: TGTGCCAGCACCACTGTCGGGGTTTCTGGCTACACCTTC.

This clone has a single count. A junction boundary mismatches the germline segment, possibly from a read error. V gene TRBV7-7 combines with J gene TRBJ2-1; 7 nucleotides agree with TRBD1. This CDR3 has 14 residues. CDR1 and CDR2 from the germline V gene are SSHAT and FNYEAQ (reference sequence). The CDR3 DNA reads as TGTGCTAGCAGCTTAGACAGGGCTTACAATGAGCAGTTCTTC. Translating it yields CASSLDRAYNEQFF.

This sequence joins TRBV4-1 and TRBJ2-2, with 8 bases identical to TRBD1. The V gene end was trimmed by 1 base and the J gene end by 5 bases; junction bases not matched to a gene: 9. The CDR3 is 17 residues long. Germline loops: CDR1 MGHRA, CDR2 YSYEKL. CDR3 region: CASSQAWAGGRTGELFF. CDR3 nucleotides: TGCGCCAGCAGCCAAGCTTGGGCAGGGGGCAGAACCGGGGAGCTGTTTTTT.

This clone was seen only once. The rearrangement joins TRBV10-3 to TRBJ2-1, with 9 bases matching TRBD1. Trimming at V came to 2 bases and at J to 3 bases, leaving 11 bases not matched to a gene. The CDR3 is 18 residues long. The germline CDR1 and CDR2 sequences are ENHRY and SYGVKD. The CDR3 sequence is CAISEAGTGGSFYNEQFF. CDR3 DNA: TGTGCCATCAGTGAGGCCGGAACAGGGGGCAGTTTCTACAATGAGCAGTTCTTC.

The CDR3 region is CASSLGRGYNEQFF. The DNA for the CDR3 is TGTGCCAGCAGCTTGGGGCGGGGGTACAATGAGCAGTTCTTC. The V gene is TRBV7-9, the J gene TRBJ2-1, with 7 bases fitting TRBD2. Germline CDR1 reads SEHNR; CDR2 reads FQNEAQ (reference sequence). There are 14 residues in the CDR3. J lost 4 bases, V lost 3 bases, and 3 bases had no gene match.

The chain employs TRBV9 and TRBJ1-3; D is possibly TRBD1 (6 bases). Trimming took 0 bases from V and 2 from J, leaving 9 bases between them. This CDR3 has 15 residues. Germline CDR1 reads SGDLS; CDR2 reads YYNGEE. The CDR3 DNA reads as TGTGCCAGCAGCGTAGAGGGGGTAACTGGAAACACCATATATTTT. It specifies CASSVEGVTGNTIYF.

The rearrangement links TRBV9 to TRBJ2-1, with 11 bases identical to TRBD2. Germline-derived CDR1 and CDR2 are SGDLS and YYNGEE. With 4 bases clipped from V and 8 bases from J, the junction kept 8 bases outside the gene matches. This CDR3 has 15 residues. The DNA of the CDR3 is TGTGCCAGCAGCCGTAGCGGGAGGGCCCTCGATGAGCAGTTCTTC. Encoded protein: CASSRSGRALDEQFF.

The rearrangement links TRBV6-5 to TRBJ2-5, with unresolved D. The CDR3 contains 11 residues. The V end lost 3 bases, the J end lost 8 bases, and 7 bases lay between the germline ends. Looked up from germline, CDR1 is MNHEY and CDR2 is SVGAGI. CDR3 region: CASSYWLTQYF. The CDR3 DNA follows: TGTGCCAGCAGTTATTGGTTAACCCAGTACTTC.

The rearrangement links TRBV5-4 to TRBJ2-3; TRBD2 matches at 12 bases. The junction had 4 bases not matched to a gene; V was cut back by 5 bases and J by 3 bases. CDR3 length: 15 amino acids. Germline CDR1 reads SGHNT; CDR2 reads YYREEE (reference sequence). CDR3 protein: CASRVLAGGTDTQYF. CDR3 sequence (DNA): TGTGCCAGCAGGGTACTAGCGGGGGGTACAGATACGCAGTATTTT.

The chain joins TRBV20-1 to TRBJ2-1; the D gene could be TRBD1 or TRBD2 (5 bases each). This CDR3 contains 11 residues. V was pared by 3 bases and J by 7 bases, with 7 bases between. Germline-derived CDR1 and CDR2 are DFQATT and SNEGSKA (reference sequence). Here the CDR3 reads CSARGRNEQFF. The CDR3 coding sequence is TGCAGTGCTAGGGGACGGAATGAGCAGTTCTTC.

By sample fraction, this clone is medium-sized. This chain connects TRBV7-7 to TRBJ2-2; no firm D call. CDR1 is SSHAT, CDR2 FNYEAQ, per germline (reference sequence). The CDR3 has 14 residues. The CDR3 nucleotides are TGTGCTAGTGGGCAGGCCGCGAACACCGGGGAGCTGTTTTTT. Encoded protein: CASGQAANTGELFF. Drawing the rest from reference TRBV7-7 and TRBJ2-2, the complete variable domain is GAGVSQSPRYKVTKRGQDVTLRCDPISSHATLYWYQQALGQGPEFLTYFNYEAQPDKSGLPSDRFSAERPEGSISTLTIQRTEQRDSAMYRCASGQAANTGELFFGEGSRLTVL.

J is TRBJ2-7 and V is TRBV19; TRBD1 matches 9 bases. V lost 4 bases, J lost 2 bases, and 6 bases stayed unmatched. This CDR3 is 15 amino acids long. Germline values: CDR1 LNHDA, CDR2 SQIVND (reference sequence). This chain's CDR3 is CASSTRQGGTYEQYF. As DNA, the CDR3 is TGTGCCAGTAGTACCCGACAGGGGGGTACCTACGAGCAGTACTTC.

The chain links TRBV5-1 to TRBJ2-5; 7 nucleotides line up with TRBD1. The CDR3 is made up of 15 amino acids. After removal of 0 bases from V and 5 bases from J, the junction contained 7 bases not matched to a gene. Germline V gives CDR1 SGHRS, CDR2 YFSETQ. The DNA for the CDR3 is TGCGCCAGCAGCTTGGGACAGGGAAACGGGGAGACCCAGTACTTC. It yields the protein CASSLGQGNGETQYF.

This chain joins TRBV30 and TRBJ2-1, with 14 bases that match TRBD2. V was clipped by 8 bases and J by 8 bases; unmatched bases: 14. This CDR3 is built from 16 residues. CDR1 is GTSNPN, CDR2 SVGIG, per germline (reference sequence). CDR3 in amino acids: CARKGLAGGLGYEQFF. CDR3 in DNA: TGTGCCAGAAAAGGACTAGCGGGGGGATTGGGGTATGAGCAGTTCTTC.

This clone showed up just a few times. This chain uses TRBV6-1 with TRBJ2-3, with D maybe TRBD2 (5 bases). Deletions cut 6 bases from V and 2 bases from J, with 12 bases between. Germline V gene lookup returns CDR1 MNHNS and CDR2 SASEGT. This CDR3 spans 14 amino acids. DNA of the CDR3: TGTGCCAGCAGGCCGGGATATTCCACAGATACGCAGTATTTT. Protein sequence: CASRPGYSTDTQYF.